In this sample, the clone carrying this T cell receptor (beta chain) turned up once. As yet, its antigen is unknown. J lost 3 bases, V lost 5 bases, and 7 bases had no gene match. CDR1 and CDR2 from the germline V gene are SGDLS and YYNGEE. There are 14 residues in the CDR3. The entry originates in a study of beta chain features in type 1 diabetes. Overall study: In age, gender and cell yields, patients were similar to healthy donors.

Findings of the study overall: Any PCR bias toward short templates would affect both groups alike.

The investigators reverse transcribed all of the isolated RNA, so they sequenced expressed TCRB transcripts. The protocol was immunoSEQ multiplex PCR, while the TCRdb copy is restricted to in-frame clones and leaves out a portion. The data contain about 220,000 clones, 11% of them singletons. The sequencing sample was made of central memory CD4+ T cells from blood. The V gene is TRBV9, the J gene TRBJ1-2, with 7 bases matching TRBD1. The TCR originated in a man younger than 30 in good health. CDR3 in DNA: TGTGCCAGCAGGAGGGGGCGCGAGGACTATGGCTACACCTTC. Translating it yields CASRRGREDYGYTF.